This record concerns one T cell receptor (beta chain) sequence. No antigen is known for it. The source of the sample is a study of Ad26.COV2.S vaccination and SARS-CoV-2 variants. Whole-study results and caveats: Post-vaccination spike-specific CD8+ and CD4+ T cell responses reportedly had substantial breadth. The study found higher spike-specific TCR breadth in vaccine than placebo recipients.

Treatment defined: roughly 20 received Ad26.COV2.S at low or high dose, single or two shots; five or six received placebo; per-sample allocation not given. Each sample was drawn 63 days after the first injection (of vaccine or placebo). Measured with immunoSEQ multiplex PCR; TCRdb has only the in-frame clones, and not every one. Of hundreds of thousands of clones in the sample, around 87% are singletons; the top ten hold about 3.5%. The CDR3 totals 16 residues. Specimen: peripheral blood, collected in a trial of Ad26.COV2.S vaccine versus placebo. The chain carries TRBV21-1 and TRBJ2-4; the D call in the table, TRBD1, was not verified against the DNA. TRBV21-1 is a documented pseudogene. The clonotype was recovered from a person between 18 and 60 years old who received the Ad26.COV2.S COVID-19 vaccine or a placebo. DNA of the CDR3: TGTGCCAGCAGCACACGTTGGGCGATTTCCAAAAACATTCAGTACTTC. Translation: CASSTRWAISKNIQYF.